Shown below are 17 T cell receptor beta chains from a single sample sequenced in a study of metastatic and nonmetastatic thyroid tumors. TCRdb re-analyzed the PCR reads through MiXCR. The sample holds about 40,000 clones, roughly a sixth seen once. Until they underwent thyroid surgery, no patient had received any treatment. Sequences were obtained from tumor tissue. The receptors originated from a female donor with papillary thyroid cancer or a benign thyroid nodule (not recorded which). Some clones in this sample may be carry-over from other donors' samples.

The rearrangement joins TRBV9 to TRBJ1-3, with D possibly TRBD1 on 6 matching bases. Trimming removed 3 bases from V and 9 bases from J, with 16 bases in between. Germline V gene data show CDR1 as SGDLS and CDR2 as YYNGEE. The CDR3 contains 14 residues. The CDR3 loop is CASSDPRGGGTIYF. In DNA form, the CDR3 reads TGTGCCAGCAGCGACCCCAGGGGTGGTGGCACCATATATTTT.

This clone was found many times. The chain recombines TRBV5-8 with TRBJ1-3, with unresolved D. V gave up 4 bases and J gave up 6 bases, with 8 bases separating them. The length of the CDR3 is 12 residues. Germline V CDR1 and CDR2: SGHTS, YDEGEE. The chain's CDR3 is CASSRTLNTIYF. CDR3 DNA: TGTGCCAGCAGCCGTACTCTAAACACCATATATTTT.

This clone was detected ten times or more. The chain links TRBV20-1 to TRBJ2-7; 13 bases are shared with TRBD2. There are 14 residues in the CDR3. The germline gives CDR1 DFQATT, CDR2 SNEGSKA (reference sequence). V lost 4 bases, J lost 5 bases, and 5 bases stayed unmatched. The DNA of the CDR3 is TGCAGTGCTATCCGACTAGCGGGAGGAGACGAGCAGTACTTC. This gives the protein CSAIRLAGGDEQYF.

This clone has a count of ten or more. The genes are TRBV6-1 and TRBJ1-2; 7 bases are a match to TRBD1. V lost 1 base and J lost 8; bases outside the gene matches: 4. CDR3 length equals 13 residues. The germline gives CDR1 MNHNS, CDR2 SASEGT. The CDR3 DNA follows: TGTGCCAGCAGTGAAGGAGAGGGGGCGGGCTACACCTTC. This codes for CASSEGEGAGYTF.

This clone was observed many times. The chain links TRBV9 to TRBJ2-1; 7 bases fit TRBD2. Per germline, CDR1 SGDLS and CDR2 YYNGEE. Trimming cost V 4 bases and J 3 bases; bases outside gene matches: 7. The CDR3 has 15 amino acids. The CDR3 nucleotides read TGTGCCAGCAGCCCCGTAGCGGGCCACTACAATGAGCAGTTCTTC. This encodes CASSPVAGHYNEQFF.

This clone was observed many times. J is TRBJ2-3 and V is TRBV5-1; 14 bases align to TRBD2. Germline V gene sequence: CDR1 SGHRS, CDR2 YFSETQ. The trim removed 0 bases at V and 4 bases at J, leaving 4 bases unmatched. CDR3 length: 17 residues. CDR3 loop: CASSLEPGLAGADTQYF. CDR3 DNA sequence: TGCGCCAGCAGCTTGGAGCCGGGACTAGCGGGAGCAGATACGCAGTATTTT.

Turning to this clone: A read error may be the cause here, since a much bigger clone is one base away. V and J are TRBV19 and TRBJ1-5; D remains ambiguous. The CDR3 is made up of 13 amino acids. The germline V and J ends were trimmed by 6 bases and 3 bases, with 9 bases remaining between them. Per the germline V gene, CDR1 is LNHDA and CDR2 is SQIVND (reference sequence). CDR3 residues: CASRRKTNQPQHF. In DNA, the CDR3 is TGTGCCAGTAGAAGAAAGACCAATCAGCCCCAGCATTTT.

This clone was seen ten or more times. Within the sample, other DNA sequences also encode this same CDR3. The V and J genes are TRBV4-2 and TRBJ1-4, with D unclear. The CDR3 runs to 16 residues. Germline-derived CDR1 and CDR2 are LGHNA and YNFKEQ. The V end lost 2 bases, the J end lost 0 bases, and 10 bases lay between the germline ends. For the CDR3, the DNA is TGTGCCAGCAGCCAAAGTCGCAGCCCAACTAATGAAAAACTGTTTTTT. Its protein is CASSQSRSPTNEKLFF.

This clone was counted only a few times. The rearrangement links TRBV28 to TRBJ1-1, with 9 bases that match TRBD1. V gave up 4 bases and J gave up 6 bases; unmatched junction bases: 15. The CDR3 sequence is 17 residues long. Germline CDR1 is MDHEN and CDR2 is SYDVKM. The CDR3 here is CASSYVTGGAMGSEAFF. DNA for the CDR3: TGTGCCAGCAGTTATGTTACAGGGGGCGCCATGGGGTCTGAAGCTTTCTTT.

This clone was counted ten times or more. This sequence joins TRBV19 and TRBJ1-1; 11 bases line up with TRBD1. V dropped 2 bases and J dropped 1; count of bases not matched to a gene: 6. Germline V gene lookup returns CDR1 LNHDA and CDR2 SQIVND (reference sequence). The CDR3 has 17 residues. CDR3 nucleotides: TGTGCCAGTAGTATAACCAGGACAGGGGGCGGGAACACTGAAGCTTTCTTT. It encodes CASSITRTGGGNTEAFF.

This clone has more than one count but fewer than ten. J is TRBJ1-2 and V is TRBV27, with no clear D. The CDR3 covers 14 residues. V gave up 2 bases and J gave up 7 bases, with 14 bases separating them. Germline CDR1 reads MNHEY; CDR2 reads SMNVEV (reference sequence). In nucleotides, the CDR3 is TGTGCCAGCAGTTTACAGTGGGGATCGGGTGGCTACACCTTC. This gives the protein CASSLQWGSGGYTF.

Turning to this clone: A much larger clone lies one base from this, so it may be a read error. The chain carries TRBV5-1 and TRBJ2-5, with 8 bases aligning to TRBD2. Trimming at V came to 1 base and at J to 2 bases, leaving 4 bases not matched to a gene. The CDR3 covers 15 residues. The V gene's germline CDR1 is SGHRS and CDR2 YFSETQ. CDR3 sequence (DNA): TGCGCCAGCAGCTTGTCACTAGCGGCACAAGAGACCCAGTACTTC. This translates into CASSLSLAAQETQYF.

This clone was found many times. The V gene is TRBV9, the J gene TRBJ2-2; perhaps TRBD1 as D (6 bases). Germline V CDR1 and CDR2: SGDLS, YYNGEE. This CDR3 has 16 amino acids. Between the trimmed V and J ends, which lost 3 bases and 2 bases, there was a span of 14 bases. Here the CDR3 reads CASSGTTGSNTGELFF. Here the CDR3 DNA reads TGTGCCAGCAGCGGAACGACAGGATCAAACACCGGGGAGCTGTTTTTT.

V and J are TRBV20-1 and TRBJ2-1; D tentatively fits TRBD1 or TRBD2 (5 bases each). Germline V lookup: CDR1 DFQATT, CDR2 SNEGSKA (reference sequence). V lost 6 bases and J lost 8, with 8 bases in between. The CDR3 length is 10 residues. The CDR3 coding sequence is TGCAGTGCGGGGGTATATGAGCAGTTCTTC. It codes for CSAGVYEQFF.

The chain is built from TRBV5-1 and TRBJ2-3, with 8 bases that match TRBD2. Germline V lookup: CDR1 SGHRS, CDR2 YFSETQ. The CDR3 loop spans 15 amino acids. V trimming: 3 bases; J trimming: 6 bases; junction bases outside the gene matches: 9. This chain's CDR3 is CASSSGTGRDDTQYF. The CDR3 DNA follows: TGCGCCAGCAGCTCGGGGACCGGGAGGGATGATACGCAGTATTTT. Based on the CDR3 plus reference TRBV5-1 and TRBJ2-3, the full variable domain is KAGVTQTPRYLIKTRGQQVTLSCSPISGHRSVSWYQQTPGQGLQFLFEYFSETQRNKGNFPGRFSGRQFSNSRSEMNVSTLELGDSALYLCASSSGTGRDDTQYFGPGTRLTVL.

This clone was seen repeatedly, ten times or more. J is TRBJ1-2 and V is TRBV20-1; 7 bases are shared with TRBD1. The V gene's germline CDR1 is DFQATT and CDR2 SNEGSKA (reference sequence). With V trimmed by 3 bases and J by 4 bases, 14 bases remained unmatched. There are 16 residues in the CDR3. CDR3 sequence reads: CSASKGKDRKTYGYTF. CDR3 DNA: TGCAGTGCTAGTAAAGGGAAGGACAGGAAGACCTATGGCTACACCTTC.

Only a few counts were recorded for this clone. The chain links TRBV6-2 or TRBV6-3 to TRBJ2-7; 9 bases are shared with TRBD1. This CDR3 region has 18 residues. J was trimmed by 0 bases and V by 7 bases; bases with no gene match: 16. Germline CDR1 MNHEY, CDR2 SVGEGT. The CDR3 protein is CASIVTGTGMPSSYEQYF. CDR3 DNA: TGTGCCAGCATTGTAACCGGGACAGGGATGCCGAGCTCCTACGAGCAGTACTTC.